The entry below describes one T cell receptor beta chain. This clonotype was observed a few times. This receptor's antigen is unknown. No base-level quality is on record; no much larger clone is a single base apart. Library preparation used 5' RACE. Data came from an Illumina HiSeq 2500. The second PCR ran for about 6 to 12 cycles and used a J-beta primer mix along with a sample-barcoded 5' primer. Each TCR beta cDNA molecule received a unique molecular identifier from a template-switch 5' adaptor carrying 12 random nucleotides. At least 2.5 million CDR3-containing paired-end reads were obtained from each sample. First-strand cDNA synthesis was performed from all RNA using the Mint cDNA synthesis kit, with priming by a TRBC-specific oligonucleotide. All cDNA was treated with uracil-DNA glycosylase and then went through a first 18-cycle PCR with the universal primers M1SS and BC2_uni_R. As for the original processing: For normalization, 1 million high-quality reads, each with a distinct molecular identifier, were randomly selected from each sample. Reads sharing molecular identifiers were discarded rather than binned into consensus sequences. MiTCR, run with a Q25 quality threshold and the strictest error-elimination algorithm, handled CDR3 identification, clonotype clustering and error correction. A nonparametric unseen species model using Euler transformation provided a lower-bound estimate of total TCR beta diversity. Clones were called with MiXCR by TCRdb after fastp trimmed the public reads at Q25, and only in-frame beta chains were retained. Rows matching on CDR3 protein sequence are summarized as one entry with the most common DNA and genes. TCRdb's processing, not the study's, gives the V and J calls here. Within this sample are 1.5 million to 2 million distinct CDR3 sequences, with over 25% of them counted one time only. The ten largest clones represent 7.7% of the sample.

The data are from a study of blood T cells in healthy people across ages (dated by TCRdb to the mid-2010s). Background on the whole study: Template switching captured roughly one uniquely barcoded TCR beta cDNA molecule per two T cells in model experiments. Age-related changes in TCR beta repertoire diversity were measured in the study by deep sequencing normalized with unique cDNA molecular identifiers. Donors were grouped into four age groups: young (average roughly 15 years), middle-aged (about 38), aged (around 60) and long-lived (about 89). To avoid experimental bias, donors of different ages were spread randomly across the sequencing lanes. The study analyzed two additional independent replicas of 1 million unique cDNA reads from the same blood draw for two donors, one aged 18 to 29 and one aged 80 or older.

The approximately 39 donors, aged roughly 6 to 100 years, were systemically healthy Caucasian individuals from Russia. Each donor gave 9 to 10 milliliters of peripheral blood, collected into EDTA-treated Vacutainer tubes. Ficoll-Paque density-gradient centrifugation was used to isolate PBMCs, with at least 6.5 million per sample. Total RNA, at least 5 micrograms per sample, was extracted from PBMCs with Trizol reagent. For every donor, an aliquot of PBMCs went through flow cytometry to measure the percentages of naive CD45RAhigh/CD27high T cells. Trimming costs V 5 bases and J 6 bases, and their ends lie 18 bases apart. CDR1 and CDR2 were assigned from the germline V gene as SGHAT and FQNNGV. The CDR3 numbers 15 residues from cysteine through phenylalanine. The entry retains the CDR3 DNA only, 45 bases that are in frame from base 1. Study-wide findings and limitations: Because the CMV infection status of the donors was unknown, age-related changes in expanded clonotypes may potentially have been confounded. The percentage of naive T cells measured by flow cytometry correlated strongly with observed TCR beta diversity. Compared with the aged group, the long-lived group had more naive CD4+ T cells, fewer expanded clones and increased TCR diversity, a pattern suggesting age selection. Conclusive comparison of naive and antigen-experienced compartments was prevented by the profiling of bulk unsorted PBMCs. Estimates of total diversity based on one million sequenced T cells were considered lower bounds and underestimates. As age increased, observed TCR beta diversity per million T cells dropped in a roughly linear way, and a significant reduction was already evident by age around 41.

The sequenced material came from blood. This TCR was sampled from a woman younger than 45 in good health. This receptor chain uses TRBV11-2 and TRBJ2-3; confidence is insufficient to name the D gene. The DNA sequence reads TGTGCCAGCAGCCTACCCGCCGGGCCGGCGGATACGCAGTATTTT. Its protein reads: CASSLPAGPADTQYF.